This TCR beta chain appears in the sequencing data of a study of shared clonotypes between healthy human individuals. Positive CCR7 selection of CD45RO-negative cells yielded the naive CD8 cells, and terminally differentiated effector memory CD45RA+ cells were excluded. Sequenced by immunoSEQ multiplex PCR; TCRdb stores in-frame clones only, minus some. The table shows 450,000 to 700,000 clones, with around 95% occurring only once. The sample consisted of naive CD8+ T cells sorted from blood. The TCR originated in a woman under 40 in good health.

The CDR3 sequence: CATTGTSGNEAFF. The CDR3 DNA follows: TGTGCCACTACCGGGACGTCTGGAAATGAAGCTTTCTTT. V is TRBV28 and J is TRBJ1-1; maybe TRBD1 (5 bases). The CDR3 loop spans 13 amino acids. Looked up from germline, CDR1 is MDHEN and CDR2 is SYDVKM. The V gene lost 10 bases and the J gene lost 7 bases, with 19 bases spanning the gap.